The present TCR beta chain was sequenced within a study of memory B cells and T cells in multiple sclerosis. Overall study findings and caveats: Clone-set sizes differed between compartments, so shared clonotype counts needed normalization.

Separate sequencing covered autoproliferating (CFSE-dim) and non-proliferating (CFSE-high) T cells from stimulus-free culture. About 50 million CFSE-labeled PBMCs were cultured less than 8 days unstimulated, then replicate wells were pooled. The PBMCs received 0.45 to 0.55 uM CFSE and serum-free culture with no added stimuli. Germline V lookup: CDR1 LNHDA, CDR2 SQIVND (reference sequence). Trimming stripped 9 bases from V and 0 bases from J, with 12 bases between. The CDR3 is 14 amino acids. Measured with immunoSEQ multiplex PCR; TCRdb has only the in-frame clones, and not every one. The repertoire consists of some 48,000 clones, with over 75% occurring once and the leading ten covering 1.1%. With respect to this clone: Antigen specificity is unknown.

Sequencing was performed on PBMCs from blood kept in culture. The TCR was taken from a human donor with multiple sclerosis. The rearrangement uses TRBV19 and TRBJ1-3; no firm D call. CDR3 in amino acids: CASLDGSSGNTIYF. CDR3 bases: TGTGCCAGCCTGGACGGAAGCTCTGGAAACACCATATATTTT.